These 14 T cell receptor beta chains originate from one sample sequenced in a study of response to subunit inactivated influenza vaccine. Each CDR3 protein is one row after TCRdb ran MiXCR on the RT-PCR reads. This sample carries 170,000 or so distinct CDR3 sequences, around a tenth of them seen once, and the ten largest clones take around 33%. The material sequenced was CD8+ T cells sorted from PBMCs, taken around 25 months after vaccination. The receptors derive from a man aged 45 to 75 who received an inactivated influenza vaccine.

The rearrangement uses TRBV5-6 and TRBJ2-3; TRBD1 matches 10 bases. V was pared by 0 bases and J by 4 bases, with 17 bases of the junction left unmatched. From germline, CDR1 is SGHDT and CDR2 YYEEEE. The CDR3 length is 20 residues. The CDR3 DNA follows: TGTGCCAGCAGCTTGGAAGGGACAGGGGATGCCGGGAGTCTCCCAGATACGCAGTATTTT. It translates to CASSLEGTGDAGSLPDTQYF.

This clonotype has ten or more counts. The chain carries TRBV5-1 and TRBJ2-7; no firm D call. CDR3 length: 14 amino acids. V lost 0 bases, J lost 0 bases, and 7 bases lay in between. Germline V gene sequence: CDR1 SGHRS, CDR2 YFSETQ. The CDR3 reads CASSLVTDSYEQYF. The CDR3 coding sequence is TGCGCCAGCAGCTTGGTTACAGACTCCTACGAGCAGTACTTC.

J is TRBJ2-5 and V is TRBV11-2; 10 bases are shared with TRBD2. This CDR3 spans 16 amino acids. With 1 base clipped from V and 5 bases from J, the junction kept 7 bases outside the gene matches. CDR1 and CDR2 (germline): SGHAT, FQNNGV. The CDR3 here is CASSLVPSGSGETQYF. CDR3 sequence (DNA): TGTGCCAGCAGCTTAGTTCCTAGCGGGAGCGGCGAGACCCAGTACTTC.

This rearrangement joins TRBV28 to TRBJ2-1, with 9 bases that match TRBD1. There are 14 residues in the CDR3. Trimming removed 5 bases from V and 7 bases from J; junction bases left unmatched: 6. From germline, CDR1 is MDHEN and CDR2 SYDVKM. This CDR3 reads CASSQPGQGNEQFF. CDR3 in DNA: TGTGCCAGCAGTCAGCCGGGACAGGGAAATGAGCAGTTCTTC.

In this sample, this clonotype is medium-sized. V and J are TRBV10-2 and TRBJ1-2; D gene unclear. The CDR3 length is 14 residues. The germline CDR1 and CDR2 sequences are WSHSY and SAAADI. V gave up 2 bases and J gave up 5 bases, with 12 bases separating them. CDR3 sequence reads: CASSETTMQYGYTF. The CDR3 bases are TGCGCCAGCAGTGAGACGACCATGCAATATGGCTACACCTTC.

This clonotype has ten or more counts. The chain is built from TRBV14 and TRBJ2-4; D tentatively fits TRBD1 or TRBD2 (5 bases each). The CDR3 is 16 residues long. Germline values: CDR1 SGHDN, CDR2 FVKESK. V was trimmed by 0 bases and J by 0 bases, leaving 9 bases between them. CDR3 DNA sequence: TGTGCCAGCAGCCAAGATAGGGACCTAGCCAAAAACATTCAGTACTTC. Encoded protein: CASSQDRDLAKNIQYF.

The sample holds a few counts of this clonotype. V usage is TRBV12-3 or TRBV12-4 and J usage is TRBJ2-7; 7 bases map to TRBD2. There are 12 residues in the CDR3. V lost 5 bases, J lost 7 bases, and 5 bases stayed unmatched. CDR3 amino acids: CASSLTSNEQYF. Written as DNA, the CDR3 is TGTGCCAGCAGTCTGACTAGCAATGAGCAGTACTTC.

At least ten counts were recorded for this clonotype. This rearrangement joins TRBV25-1 to TRBJ2-1, with D perhaps TRBD2 (6 bases). The V end was cut by 5 bases, the J end by 4 bases, with 18 bases between. Germline values: CDR1 MGHDK, CDR2 SYGVNS. This CDR3 region has 16 residues. CDR3 region: CASSPLGGKGYNEQFF. The DNA for the CDR3 is TGTGCCAGCAGTCCCCTTGGGGGGAAAGGGTACAATGAGCAGTTCTTC.

Only a few counts were recorded for this clonotype. This sequence joins TRBV7-9 and TRBJ2-3; no clear D gene. The CDR3 totals 15 residues. Germline loops: CDR1 SEHNR, CDR2 FQNEAQ (reference sequence). V shed 1 base and J shed 3 bases, with 11 bases lying between them. The CDR3 loop reads CASSLGQFGTDTQYF. Written as DNA, the CDR3 is TGTGCCAGCAGCTTAGGCCAGTTCGGGACAGATACGCAGTATTTT.

The chain uses TRBV5-6 and TRBJ2-1; D is possibly TRBD2 (5 bases). CDR1 is SGHDT and CDR2 is YYEEEE in the germline V gene. The germline V and J ends were trimmed by 0 bases and 0 bases, with 10 bases remaining between them. The CDR3 covers 16 residues. This chain's CDR3 is CASSLGAGSSYNEQFF. The CDR3 DNA reads as TGTGCCAGCAGCTTGGGGGCTGGGAGCTCCTACAATGAGCAGTTCTTC.

This clonotype was counted a few times. The V call is TRBV29-1, the J call TRBJ2-1; D remains unclear. This CDR3 region has 9 residues. Germline loops: CDR1 SQVTM, CDR2 ANQGSEA. V gave up 7 bases and J gave up 13 bases, with 11 bases separating them. CDR3 in amino acids: CSAGSSQFF. The CDR3 DNA reads TGCAGCGCGGGTAGTAGTCAGTTCTTC.

This clonotype was counted many times. This sequence joins TRBV20-1 and TRBJ2-3; 10 bases are a match to TRBD2. V gave up 6 bases and J gave up 5 bases; unmatched junction bases: 5. This CDR3 is built from 13 residues. Germline values: CDR1 DFQATT, CDR2 SNEGSKA (reference sequence). CDR3 DNA sequence: TGCAGTGCCAGCGGGGGGGCCCAAGATACGCAGTATTTT. Protein product: CSASGGAQDTQYF.

Ten or more counts support this clonotype. The gene calls are TRBV19 and TRBJ2-7; either TRBD1 or TRBD2 may fit D (5 bases each). The CDR3 runs to 15 residues. CDR1 and CDR2 from the germline V gene are LNHDA and SQIVND (reference sequence). With 6 bases removed from V and 0 bases from J, the gap between germline ends came to 15 bases. DNA of the CDR3: TGTGCCAGTAGCATCGCGGCAGGGACCTCCTACGAGCAGTACTTC. This encodes CASSIAAGTSYEQYF.

This clonotype was seen a handful of times. The V gene is TRBV6-2 or TRBV6-3, the J gene TRBJ1-1; TRBD1 might be the D (6 bases). Trimming took 5 bases from V and 5 from J, leaving 15 bases between them. The CDR3 runs 14 residues. Germline V gene lookup returns CDR1 MNHEY and CDR2 SVGEGT. CDR3 region: CASSKQGEWTEAFF. CDR3 coding DNA: TGTGCCAGCAGTAAACAGGGCGAATGGACTGAAGCTTTCTTT.